Listed below are T cell receptor beta chains from one sample, sequenced in a study of blood T cell repertoires in COVID-19. The repertoire was sequenced with immunoSEQ multiplex PCR; TCRdb's copy has only in-frame clones and lacks some. Here the sample spans about 310,000 clones, around 90% being singletons. What was sequenced was PBMCs or T cells enriched from blood (not recorded which). All receptors derive from a man in his fifties or sixties who had recovered from COVID-19. Both conserved end residues are part of each CDR3.

TRBJ2-7 TRBV10-3 14 CAIREQGTSYEQYF
TRBJ1-1 TRBV6-5 13 CASSYRGNTEAFF
TRBJ2-3 TRBV6-6 15 CASRSQQDRTDTQYF
TRBJ2-1 TRBV6-5 12 CASSYSTNEQFF
TRBJ2-7 TRBV7-8 18 CASSAKGIAGGIPYEQYF
TRBJ2-5 TRBV29-1 12 CSVETPQETQYF
TRBJ2-7 TRBV29-1 14 CSVALSEVPYEQYF
TRBJ2-3 TRBV5-1 16 CASSLGRGPSTDTQYF
TRBJ1-6 TRBV27 14 CASSTRTGDSPLHF
TRBJ2-5 TRBV19 16 CASSRGLAGGGETQYF
TRBJ2-7 TRBV28 12 CASTTGVYEQYF
TRBJ2-3 TRBV7-6 14 CASSKDWATDTQYF
TRBJ1-1 TRBV7-9 15 CASSSAGGTNTEAFF
TRBJ1-2 TRBV7-2 14 CASSPRTGHYGYTF
TRBJ1-6 TRBV6-4 13 CASRLTGDSPLHF
TRBJ2-3 TRBV5-1 16 CASSFQGVESTDTQYF
TRBJ2-5 TRBV5-1 16 CASSLGLAALTETQYF
TRBJ2-1 TRBV19 14 CASRLAGGYNEQFF
TRBJ2-3 TRBV6-5 16 CASSYRRREGGDTQYF
TRBJ1-2 TRBV6-5 16 CASSYSRTGANYGYTF
TRBJ2-1 TRBV14 15 CASSLLADAYNEQFF
TRBJ1-6 TRBV5-4 15 CASSTGGSSHSPLHF